A single TCR beta chain is shown here with its context. Its antigen is not identified. These data are taken from a study of blood T cells in healthy people across ages. Across the study: About one barcoded beta molecule per two T cells came from capture by template switching.

Trimming at V came to 4 bases and at J to 1 base, leaving 5 bases not matched to a gene. Germline V gene lookup returns CDR1 LGHDT and CDR2 YNNKEL (reference sequence). The CDR3 is 16 residues long. Through a sample-barcoded 5' primer and a J-beta primer mix, a second PCR was run for roughly 6 to 12 cycles. TCRdb redid the calling of the 5' RACE reads with MiXCR, one entry per CDR3 protein. This table holds under 850,000 distinct CDR3 sequences, roughly 40% found once. Study conclusions and caveats: Among long-lived donors, naive CD4+ cells were more numerous and diversity higher than in aged donors.

Each donor supplied roughly 9.1 milliliters of peripheral blood. This TCR came from a man younger than 35 in good health. The sample consisted of blood. The chain uses TRBV3-1 and TRBJ2-2, with 8 bases lining up with TRBD1. The DNA for the CDR3 is TGTGCCAGCAGCCTGAGGACAGGGTTGAACACCGGGGAGCTGTTTTTT. It codes for CASSLRTGLNTGELFF.